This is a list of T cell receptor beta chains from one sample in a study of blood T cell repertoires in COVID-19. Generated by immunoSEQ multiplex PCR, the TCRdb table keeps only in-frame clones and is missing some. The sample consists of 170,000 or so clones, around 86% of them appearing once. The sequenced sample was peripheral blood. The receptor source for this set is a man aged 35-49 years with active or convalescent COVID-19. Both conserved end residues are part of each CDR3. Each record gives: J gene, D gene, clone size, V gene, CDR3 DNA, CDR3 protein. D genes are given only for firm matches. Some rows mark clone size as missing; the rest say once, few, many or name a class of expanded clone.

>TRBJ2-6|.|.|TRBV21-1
TGTGCCAGCAGCAAAGGTCGCCGGGGGGCTGATCCTCTGGGGGCCAACGTCCTGACTTTC
CASSKGRRGADPLGANVLTF
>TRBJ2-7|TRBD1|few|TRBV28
TGTGCCAGCAGTTTTGGACAGGCCGGGTACGAGCAGTACTTC
CASSFGQAGYEQYF
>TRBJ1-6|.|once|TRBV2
TGTGCCAGCAGCCCAGACAGCTCCTATAATTCACCCCTCCACTTT
CASSPDSSYNSPLHF
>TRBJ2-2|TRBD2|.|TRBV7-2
TGTGCCAGCAGTTACCCTGGACTAGCGGGGGCCGGGGAGCTGTTTTTT
CASSYPGLAGAGELFF
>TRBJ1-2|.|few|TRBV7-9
TGTGCCAGCAGCTTCGACACTCTGGGCTTC
CASSFDTLGF
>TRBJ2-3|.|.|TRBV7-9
TGTGCCAGCAGGCCGGACAGAGCTAGCACAGATACGCAGTATTTT
CASRPDRASTDTQYF
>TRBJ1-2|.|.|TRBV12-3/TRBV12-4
TGTGCCAGCAGTTTGGGGACAAGCTATGGCTACACCTTC
CASSLGTSYGYTF
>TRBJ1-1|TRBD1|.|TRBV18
TGTGCCAGCTCAAAAGGACAGGTGAACACTGAAGCTTTCTTT
CASSKGQVNTEAFF
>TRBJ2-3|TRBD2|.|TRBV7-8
TGTGCCAGCAGCTTAGCGGGCGGGGGGGCGACAGATACGCAGTATTTT
CASSLAGGGATDTQYF
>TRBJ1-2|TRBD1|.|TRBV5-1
TGCGCCAGCAGCCTGGACAGGGGAGACGGCTACACCTTC
CASSLDRGDGYTF
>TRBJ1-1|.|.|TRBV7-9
TGTGCCAGCAGCTTAGGGGCAGGGCGAAACACTGAAGCTTTCTTT
CASSLGAGRNTEAFF
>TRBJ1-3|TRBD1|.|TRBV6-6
TGTGCCACACATAAGACAGGGTCTGGAAACACCATATATTTT
CATHKTGSGNTIYF
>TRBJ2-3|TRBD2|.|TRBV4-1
TGCGCCAGCAGCCCGACTAGCGGGGGGAGGGATACGCAGTATTTT
CASSPTSGGRDTQYF
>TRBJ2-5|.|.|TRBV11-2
TGTGCCAGCAGCTTAGATTGGGAGGAAGAGACCCAGTACTTC
CASSLDWEEETQYF
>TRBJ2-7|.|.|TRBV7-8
TGTGCCAGCAGCCTCGGACAATTTTACGAGCAGTACTTC
CASSLGQFYEQYF
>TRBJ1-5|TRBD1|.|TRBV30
TGTGCCTGGAGTGTATCGCGACAGGGCTCCCTCCCTAGCAATCAGCCCCAGCATTTT
CAWSVSRQGSLPSNQPQHF
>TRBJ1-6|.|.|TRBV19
TGTGCCAGTAGTCCAGGGTTGTATAATTCACCCCTCCACTTT
CASSPGLYNSPLHF
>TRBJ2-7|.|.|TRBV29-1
TGCAGCGCTGACCCTATGGGGGGCGAGCAGTACTTC
CSADPMGGEQYF
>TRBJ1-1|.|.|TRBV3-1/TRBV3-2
TGTGCCAGCAGCCAATGGGGGGTGAACACTGAAGCTTTCTTT
CASSQWGVNTEAFF
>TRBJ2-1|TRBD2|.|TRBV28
TGTGCCAGTCAACGACTAGCGGTGGGGGATGAGCAGTTCTTC
CASQRLAVGDEQFF
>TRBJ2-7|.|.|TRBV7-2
TGTGCCAGCAGCTTAGTGGCTAGCTCCTACGAGCAGTACTTC
CASSLVASSYEQYF
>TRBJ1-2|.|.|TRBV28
TGTGCCAGCAGGGAGGGGCTGGGTGGCTACACCTTC
CASREGLGGYTF
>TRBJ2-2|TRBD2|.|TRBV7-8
TGTGCCAGCAGCCCCAGGACTAGCGGGGGGGCCCCCGGGGAGCTGTTTTTT
CASSPRTSGGAPGELFF
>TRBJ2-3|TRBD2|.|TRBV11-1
TGTGCCAGCAGCTTAGGGGGGGAGGGAGATACGCAGTATTTT
CASSLGGEGDTQYF
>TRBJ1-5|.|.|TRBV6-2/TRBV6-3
TGTGCCAGCAGTTGGACGGACTATAGCAATCAGCCCCAGCATTTT
CASSWTDYSNQPQHF
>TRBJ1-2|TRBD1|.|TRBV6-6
TGTGCCATTTCGGGGACAGGGCCTGGGGACTACACCTTC
CAISGTGPGDYTF
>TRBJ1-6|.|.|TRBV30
TGTGCCTGGAGTGTACAAAGACAGGCGGGTTCACCCCTCCACTTT
CAWSVQRQAGSPLHF
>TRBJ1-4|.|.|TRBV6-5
TGTGCCAGCAGTTACTCTCCGCCCGCCCTATTTTTT
CASSYSPPALFF
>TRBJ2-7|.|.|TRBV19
TGTGCCAGTAGTACCTCGTGGCGGGTAGCCTCCTACGAGCAGTACTTC
CASSTSWRVASYEQYF
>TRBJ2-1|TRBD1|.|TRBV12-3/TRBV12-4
TGTGCCAGCAGCCGGGACAGCAACAATGAGCAGTTCTTC
CASSRDSNNEQFF
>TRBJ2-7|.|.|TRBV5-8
TGTGCCAGCAGCTTCCGCCCAGGGGCTAAGTACGAGCAGTACTTC
CASSFRPGAKYEQYF
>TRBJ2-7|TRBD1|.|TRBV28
TGTGCCAGCAGTTCCTCCGGGACAGGGAACTCCTACGAGCAGTACTTC
CASSSSGTGNSYEQYF
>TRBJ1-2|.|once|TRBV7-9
TGTGCCAGCAGCTCCGAAAATCTGGGGGCATCCTATGGCTACACCTTC
CASSSENLGASYGYTF